Following are 23 T cell receptor beta chains from one sample sequenced in a study of blood T cells in healthy people across ages. Combining a sample-barcoded 5' primer with a J-beta primer mix, a second PCR ran for 7 to 11 cycles. TCRdb independently ran MiXCR on the 5' RACE reads; one entry per CDR3 protein. Of about 1,500,000 distinct CDR3 sequences in the sample, approximately 42% were seen once. The sample comprised blood. These receptors came from a woman aged 18-30 years in good health.

This clonotype has a single count. J is TRBJ2-7 and V is TRBV28; D possibly uses TRBD1 or TRBD2 (5 bases each). From germline, CDR1 is MDHEN and CDR2 SYDVKM. Trimming removed 5 bases at V and 3 bases at J, with 14 bases between. The CDR3 sequence is 14 residues long. The CDR3 reads CASSPLGTGYEQYF. Here the CDR3 DNA reads TGTGCCAGCAGTCCCCTGGGGACGGGCTACGAGCAGTACTTC.

This clonotype was seen more than once but under ten times. V and J are TRBV7-9 and TRBJ1-1; 7 bases are shared with TRBD1. The CDR3 spans 15 residues. Germline V CDR1 and CDR2: SEHNR, FQNEAQ (reference sequence). The ends lost 5 bases at V and 2 bases at J; junction bases unmatched: 8. The CDR3 region is CASSPKTGDNTEAFF. The CDR3 DNA reads as TGTGCCAGCAGCCCCAAAACAGGGGACAACACTGAAGCTTTCTTT.

The genes are TRBV4-1 and TRBJ2-1; a weak D match, TRBD2 (6 bases). The ends were cut back, 4 bases at V and 6 bases at J, with 34 bases in the middle. The CDR3 runs to 21 residues. In germline, CDR1 is MGHRA, CDR2 YSYEKL. The DNA of the CDR3 is TGCGCCAGCAGCCCCCCAGGGTTCGAAGGGGCGATGGGGGAGGAGAGCAATGAGCAGTTCTTC. Translated, it gives CASSPPGFEGAMGEESNEQFF.

V gene TRBV10-3 combines with J gene TRBJ2-7; TRBD2 matches at 7 bases. The CDR3 loop spans 15 amino acids. V lost 3 bases and J lost 4; bases outside the gene matches: 9. Germline V gene data show CDR1 as ENHRY and CDR2 as SYGVKD. CDR3 in amino acids: CAISDLGGIRYEQYF. The DNA of the CDR3 is TGTGCCATCAGTGACCTGGGGGGGATTCGATACGAGCAGTACTTC.

This clonotype was seen only a few times. This chain uses TRBV7-3 with TRBJ2-5; D possibly corresponds to TRBD1 (6 bases). The tail of the sequence fits TRBJ2-7 better, so the J call may be wrong. The CDR3 loop spans 15 amino acids. Germline V lookup: CDR1 SGHTA, CDR2 FQGTGA. The CDR3 is CASSLTGAVDYEQYF. The CDR3 coding sequence is TGTGCCAGCAGCTTAACGGGGGCGGTGGACTACGAGCAGTACTTC.

This clonotype appeared a few times. CDR3 coding DNA: TGTGCCAGCACGAGGGCGGGACAGAACTATGGCTACACCTTC. This translates into CASTRAGQNYGYTF. The chain is built from TRBV6-5 and TRBJ1-2; 7 nucleotides agree with TRBD1. CDR3 size: 14 residues. The germline V gene encodes CDR1 MNHEY and CDR2 SVGAGI. V lost 7 bases and J lost 2; bases outside the gene matches: 7.

This clonotype was recorded a few times. This chain joins TRBV6-1 and TRBJ2-3; no firm D call. This CDR3 is 13 amino acids long. Trimming shortened V by 2 bases and J by 5 bases, and 8 bases separated the two germline ends. Germline CDR1 is MNHNS and CDR2 is SASEGT. CDR3 in DNA: TGTGCCAGCAGTGAACCCGGCAGAGATACGCAGTATTTT. As protein: CASSEPGRDTQYF.

In this sample, this clonotype turned up a few times. The genes are TRBV3-1 and TRBJ2-5, with TRBD1 matching 8 bases. This CDR3 contains 13 residues. V was clipped by 2 bases and J by 9 bases; unmatched bases: 5. CDR1 and CDR2 from the germline V gene are LGHDT and YNNKEL (reference sequence). This chain's CDR3 is CASSQIQGAAQYF. CDR3 bases: TGTGCCAGCAGCCAAATCCAGGGGGCGGCCCAGTACTTC.

The chain uses TRBV5-1 and TRBJ1-6; no clear D gene. V lost 3 bases, J lost 8 bases, and 15 bases lay in between. Germline CDR1 is SGHRS and CDR2 is YFSETQ. There are 15 residues in the CDR3. The CDR3 DNA sequence: TGCGCCAGCAGCTCCAAGAGCGGACGGGATTCACCCCTCCACTTT. This sequence encodes CASSSKSGRDSPLHF.

As concerns this clonotype: Mismatch with germline at one junction end may stem from a read error. The chain links TRBV5-1 to TRBJ2-5; D gene uncertain. CDR1 and CDR2 (germline): SGHRS, YFSETQ. This CDR3 region has 11 residues. CDR3 in DNA: TGCGCCGGCAGCTTCGGGGAGACCCAGTACTTC. Translating it yields CAGSFGETQYF.

The chain joins TRBV5-1 to TRBJ2-3; D ambiguous. Germline V gene data show CDR1 as SGHRS and CDR2 as YFSETQ. V was shortened by 1 base and J by 1 base, with 13 bases between the two germline ends. The CDR3 runs 16 residues. The CDR3 bases are TGCGCCAGCAGCTTGAGAGCCGGAGTTGGCACAGATACGCAGTATTTT. Protein sequence: CASSLRAGVGTDTQYF.

This clonotype was recorded only once. This could be a read error, since a much larger clone is one nucleotide away. This chain uses TRBV20-1 with TRBJ2-1, with 7 bases lining up with TRBD1. The V segment lost 5 bases and the J segment 13 bases; nucleotides outside the gene matches: 17. Germline-derived CDR1 and CDR2 are DFQATT and SNEGSKA (reference sequence). The CDR3 loop spans 14 amino acids. For the CDR3, the DNA is TGCAGTGCTCCCCCGACAGGGTTAGGAGAGACCCAGTTCTTC. Its translation is CSAPPTGLGETQFF.

In this sample, this clonotype turned up a few times. V usage is TRBV5-5 and J usage is TRBJ2-1; 10 bases agree with TRBD2. With V trimmed by 3 bases and J by 3 bases, 3 bases remained unmatched. Germline CDR1 and CDR2: SGHKS and YYEKEE (reference sequence). CDR3 size: 15 residues. The CDR3: CASSSLAGDYNEQFF. Here the CDR3 DNA reads TGTGCCAGCAGCTCTCTAGCGGGAGACTACAATGAGCAGTTCTTC.

This chain uses TRBV14 with TRBJ2-4; D is undetermined. Trimming took off 4 bases at V and 15 bases at J, with 16 bases between the two ends. Per the germline V gene, CDR1 is SGHDN and CDR2 is FVKESK. The CDR3 totals 12 residues. CDR3 region: CASSLRRSLWYF. CDR3 bases: TGTGCCAGCAGCCTGAGACGGAGTTTATGGTACTTC.

This rearrangement joins TRBV12-3 or TRBV12-4 to TRBJ1-6; D ambiguous. Trimming pared 1 base from V and 3 bases from J, leaving 13 bases between. CDR3 size: 17 residues. For the CDR3, the DNA is TGTGCCAGCAGTTTAGAAGCGGCAGCCCTCTATAATTCACCCCTCCACTTT. Translating gives CASSLEAAALYNSPLHF.

The chain joins TRBV4-1 to TRBJ2-5; D call uncertain. Deletions cut 1 base from V and 2 bases from J, with 11 bases between. The CDR3 is 15 amino acids. Germline V gene data show CDR1 as MGHRA and CDR2 as YSYEKL. CDR3 residues: CASSQGLGTQETQYF. CDR3 bases: TGCGCCAGCAGCCAAGGGTTGGGAACTCAAGAGACCCAGTACTTC.

This clonotype has more than one count but fewer than ten. V and J are TRBV20-1 and TRBJ2-1; 12 nucleotides align to TRBD2. Per the germline V gene, CDR1 is DFQATT and CDR2 is SNEGSKA (reference sequence). CDR3 length equals 15 residues. The V gene end was trimmed by 8 bases and the J gene end by 4 bases; junction bases not matched to a gene: 9. The CDR3 nucleotides read TGCAGTTTTCACCCTAGCGGGGGGGTATACAATGAGCAGTTCTTC. This encodes CSFHPSGGVYNEQFF.

This clonotype has only a few counts. V is TRBV12-3 or TRBV12-4 and J is TRBJ2-3; TRBD1 might be the D (7 bases). The CDR3 loop spans 15 amino acids. Between the trimmed V and J ends, which lost 3 bases and 6 bases, there was a span of 16 bases. CDR3 DNA sequence: TGTGCCAGCAGTTTGGGGGCGACAGGGACTGATACGCAGTATTTT. Translation: CASSLGATGTDTQYF.

The chain combines TRBV20-1 with TRBJ1-5, with TRBD1 matching over 9 bases. V lost 6 bases, J lost 3 bases, and 9 bases stayed unmatched. The CDR3 contains 15 residues. Germline V lookup: CDR1 DFQATT, CDR2 SNEGSKA (reference sequence). The CDR3 region is CSARNRGRDNQPQHF. The CDR3 DNA sequence: TGCAGTGCCCGAAACAGGGGGCGCGACAATCAGCCCCAGCATTTT.

The rearrangement joins TRBV4-1 to TRBJ2-3; possibly TRBD2 for D (6 bases). The V end lost 4 bases, the J end lost 4 bases, and 18 bases lay between the germline ends. Germline-derived CDR1 and CDR2 are MGHRA and YSYEKL. This CDR3 is built from 16 residues. The CDR3 here is CASSPLTGSAADTQYF. DNA for the CDR3: TGCGCCAGCAGCCCCTTGACCGGGAGTGCGGCAGATACGCAGTATTTT.

This CDR3 is CSARDQSRVAGNQPQHF. In nucleotides, the CDR3 is TGCAGTGCTAGAGATCAAAGTAGGGTGGCAGGGAATCAGCCCCAGCATTTT. V is TRBV20-1 and J is TRBJ1-5, with D possibly matching TRBD1 (5 bases). V was clipped by 0 bases and J by 4 bases, with 19 bases between them. Per the germline V gene, CDR1 is DFQATT and CDR2 is SNEGSKA (reference sequence). The CDR3 spans 17 residues.

V usage is TRBV3-1 and J usage is TRBJ2-3; 14 nucleotides agree with TRBD2. With V trimmed by 4 bases and J by 1 base, 16 bases remained unmatched. The CDR3 is 21 amino acids. The germline gives CDR1 LGHDT, CDR2 YNNKEL (reference sequence). The CDR3 coding sequence is TGTGCCAGCAGCCTGAAACTCACGACTAGCGGGAGGGCCCTCGGCACAGATACGCAGTATTTT. Protein sequence: CASSLKLTTSGRALGTDTQYF.

In this sample, this clonotype turned up once. The rearrangement joins TRBV20-1 to TRBJ2-1, with D possibly TRBD1 on 5 matching bases. CDR1 is DFQATT and CDR2 is SNEGSKA in the germline V gene (reference sequence). The length of the CDR3 is 13 residues. The germline V and J ends were trimmed by 6 bases and 6 bases, with 15 bases remaining between them. The CDR3 is CSALTIRVNEQFF. CDR3 DNA sequence: TGCAGTGCCTTAACCATCAGGGTCAATGAGCAGTTCTTC.